Listed below are T cell receptor beta chains from one sample, sequenced in a study of CD8+ T cells in alopecia areata. Generated by immunoSEQ multiplex PCR, the TCRdb table keeps only in-frame clones and is missing some. The table lists around 200,000 clones, 63% of them singletons, with about 1.5% in the top ten. Sample: CD4+ T cells sorted from blood, taken at week 0. The receptors shown here come from a human donor with alopecia areata. The CDR3 runs from the conserved cysteine through the conserved F or W. The order of the fields is CDR3 protein, CDR3 DNA, J gene, V gene, D gene, clone size. A D gene is named only where the DNA matches it firmly. The size entry is marked missing in some rows and otherwise reads once, few, many or a size class.

CDR3: CSVKKEVSSYEQYF
DNA: TGCAGCGTTAAGAAAGAGGTTAGCTCCTACGAGCAGTACTTC
J: TRBJ2-7
V: TRBV29-1
D: NA
size: NA

CDR3: CASSQEPGIGEQFF
DNA: TGCGCCAGCAGCCAAGAGCCCGGGATTGGTGAGCAGTTCTTC
J: TRBJ2-1
V: TRBV4-3
D: NA
size: NA

CDR3: CASSEGQGAFADTQYF
DNA: TGTGCCAGCAGCGAAGGACAGGGGGCGTTCGCAGATACGCAGTATTTT
J: TRBJ2-3
V: TRBV9
D: TRBD1
size: NA

CDR3: CASSYPGTGNEQFF
DNA: TGTGCCAGCAGCTACCCCGGGACAGGGAATGAGCAGTTCTTC
J: TRBJ2-1
V: TRBV7-9
D: TRBD1
size: NA

CDR3: CAISRDLQETQYF
DNA: TGTGCCATCAGCAGGGACCTCCAAGAGACCCAGTACTTC
J: TRBJ2-5
V: TRBV10-3
D: NA
size: NA

CDR3: CSVLSGANVLTF
DNA: TGCAGCGTCCTGTCTGGGGCCAACGTCCTGACTTTC
J: TRBJ2-6
V: TRBV29-1
D: NA
size: NA

CDR3: CASSLDWTIPEAFF
DNA: TGTGCCAGCAGCTTAGATTGGACTATCCCTGAAGCTTTCTTT
J: TRBJ1-1
V: TRBV11-3
D: NA
size: NA

CDR3: CSGLTSGGIYNEQFF
DNA: TGCAGCGGCTTGACTAGCGGGGGCATATACAATGAGCAGTTCTTC
J: TRBJ2-1
V: TRBV29-1
D: TRBD2
size: NA

CDR3: CSVGLVVDTQYF
DNA: TGCAGCGTTGGACTAGTGGTGGATACGCAGTATTTT
J: TRBJ2-3
V: TRBV29-1
D: NA
size: NA

CDR3: CSVKGLAGAGDEQFF
DNA: TGCAGCGTTAAGGGACTAGCGGGGGCCGGGGATGAGCAGTTCTTC
J: TRBJ2-1
V: TRBV29-1
D: TRBD2
size: once

CDR3: CASSRGREKLFF
DNA: TGTGCCAGCAGCAGGGGACGAGAAAAACTGTTTTTT
J: TRBJ1-4
V: TRBV13
D: NA
size: NA

CDR3: CASSYPGAGGEAFF
DNA: TGTGCCAGCAGTTACCCGGGGGCAGGAGGTGAAGCTTTCTTT
J: TRBJ1-1
V: TRBV6-5
D: NA
size: once

CDR3: CASSRVAGIYEQYF
DNA: TGTGCCAGCAGCCGAGTAGCGGGGATCTACGAGCAGTACTTC
J: TRBJ2-7
V: TRBV2
D: TRBD2
size: NA

CDR3: CASSSPPNTEAFF
DNA: TGTGCCAGCAGCTCTCCACCGAACACTGAAGCTTTCTTT
J: TRBJ1-1
V: TRBV5-6
D: NA
size: NA

CDR3: CSVNTLGQGLNTEAFF
DNA: TGCAGCGTTAACACCCTGGGACAGGGACTGAACACTGAAGCTTTCTTT
J: TRBJ1-1
V: TRBV29-1
D: TRBD1
size: NA

CDR3: CASSVAAGLATNEKLFF
DNA: TGTGCCAGCAGCGTAGCGGCAGGCTTAGCAACTAATGAAAAACTGTTTTTT
J: TRBJ1-4
V: TRBV9
D: NA
size: few

CDR3: CASSPRTDNEQFF
DNA: TGTGCCAGCAGCCCGCGAACAGACAATGAGCAGTTCTTC
J: TRBJ2-1
V: TRBV11-2
D: NA
size: many

CDR3: CASSVDGLDQETQYF
DNA: TGTGCCAGCAGCGTCGACGGACTGGACCAAGAGACCCAGTACTTC
J: TRBJ2-5
V: TRBV9
D: NA
size: NA

CDR3: CASSLGLAASYNEQFF
DNA: TGTGCCAGCAGCTTAGGTCTAGCGGCCTCCTACAATGAGCAGTTCTTC
J: TRBJ2-1
V: TRBV7-9
D: TRBD2
size: few

CDR3: CASSPSRTDTQYF
DNA: TGTGCCAGTAGCCCTAGCAGGACAGATACGCAGTATTTT
J: TRBJ2-3
V: TRBV19
D: NA
size: NA